This T cell receptor (beta chain) emerged from a study of T-cell memory formation after mild COVID-19. Study results and limitations: Pre-infection memory showed some responding clones, and this suggested that cross-reactive memory joined. Second-wave clones that peaked on day 37 lacked confirmed SARS-CoV-2 specificity.

Concerning this clonotype itself: Antigen: not known.

TCRdb reanalysed the 5' RACE reads using MiXCR and keeps one entry per CDR3 protein. This table holds 110,000 to 150,000 distinct CDR3 sequences, around 15% found once. This TCR was sampled from an adult woman who had mild COVID-19 (a few samples of this study predate the infection). Cell type and time point are not known. Input material: PBMCs or a T cell subset sorted from them (not recorded which).

CDR3: CASSLEIGLYEQYF. CDR3 coding DNA: TGTGCCAGCAGCTTAGAGATAGGGCTCTACGAGCAGTACTTC. This chain connects TRBV7-6 to TRBJ2-7; D is unclear. V lost 1 base, J lost 3 bases, and 10 bases lay in between. CDR1 and CDR2 (germline): SGHVS, FNYEAQ. The length of the CDR3 is 14 residues.